The clone carrying this TCR beta chain showed up just a few times. Produced via immunoSEQ multiplex PCR; TCRdb's table is partial and in-frame only. The sample lists some 50,000 clones, 70% to 90% seen once, with around 1.6% in the top ten. V shed 1 base and J 2 bases; nucleotides not matched to a gene: 7. This CDR3 is 16 amino acids long. Germline V gives CDR1 LNHDA, CDR2 SQIVND (reference sequence). The sample originates from a study of blood T cell repertoires in COVID-19. Overall study context: COVID-19 samples, acute and convalescent, were from the United States, Italy and Spain. T cells, B-cell-depleted T cells, or PBMCs provided the cDNA or gDNA that served as material.

This receptor was obtained from a man in his 60s with acute or convalescent COVID-19. Sequenced sample: peripheral blood. The gene calls are TRBV19 and TRBJ2-7, with 8 bases fitting TRBD2. CDR3 in amino acids: CASSIAPGGAAYEQYF. CDR3 nucleotides: TGTGCCAGTAGTATAGCCCCGGGAGGGGCCGCCTACGAGCAGTACTTC.